A selection of T cell receptor beta chains follows, all from one sample in a study of T cell repertoires in cytomegalovirus infection. TCRdb reprocessed the reads via MiXCR and lists one record per CDR3 protein. Of under 350,000 distinct CDR3 sequences listed, 8% to 9.5% were seen once; the top ten hold roughly 4%. The specimen sequenced was PBMCs. Receptor source: a human donor in good health (CMV status not recorded). Some clones in this sample may be carry-over from other donors' samples. Each CDR3 is given with its conserved first and last residue. A D gene is named only where the DNA matches it firmly. Size values are once, few and many counts, or a class for expanded clones, and some rows have none.

d_gene: TRBD1
abundance: many
j_gene: TRBJ2-7
v_gene: TRBV7-6
CDR3aa: CASSTLRFPGQETAYEQYF
CDR3nt: TGTGCCAGCAGTACTCTTAGATTCCCGGGACAGGAAACCGCCTACGAGCAGTACTTC

d_gene: NA
abundance: few
j_gene: TRBJ2-1
v_gene: TRBV4-1
CDR3aa: CASSQLSPPIRGSSYNEQFF
CDR3nt: TGCGCCAGCAGCCAATTGAGTCCCCCAATTCGGGGGAGCTCCTACAATGAGCAGTTCTTC

d_gene: TRBD2
abundance: NA
j_gene: TRBJ2-4
v_gene: TRBV6-6
CDR3aa: CASSYFDSGRGKNIQYF
CDR3nt: TGTGCCAGCAGTTACTTCGATAGCGGGAGGGGTAAAAACATTCAGTACTTC

d_gene: TRBD1
abundance: few
j_gene: TRBJ2-3
v_gene: TRBV11-2
CDR3aa: CASSLNRGRTDTQYF
CDR3nt: TGTGCCAGCAGCTTAAACAGGGGTCGCACAGATACGCAGTATTTT

d_gene: TRBD2
abundance: NA
j_gene: TRBJ2-3
v_gene: TRBV15
CDR3aa: CATSRLAVGTDTQYF
CDR3nt: TGTGCCACCAGCAGACTAGCGGTTGGGACAGATACGCAGTATTTT

d_gene: NA
abundance: NA
j_gene: TRBJ1-1
v_gene: TRBV9
CDR3aa: CASSERQYTEAFF
CDR3nt: TGTGCCAGCAGCGAAAGGCAATACACTGAAGCTTTCTTT

d_gene: NA
abundance: NA
j_gene: TRBJ2-1
v_gene: TRBV7-3
CDR3aa: CASSPGLEGEQFF
CDR3nt: TGTGCCAGCAGCCCGGGACTTGAGGGTGAGCAGTTCTTC

d_gene: NA
abundance: few
j_gene: TRBJ1-2
v_gene: TRBV20-1
CDR3aa: CSASGGGGYNYGYTF
CDR3nt: TGCAGTGCTAGTGGTGGGGGTGGGTATAACTATGGCTACACCTTC

d_gene: NA
abundance: many
j_gene: TRBJ2-5
v_gene: TRBV12-3/TRBV12-4
CDR3aa: CASSLYQNPKETQYF
CDR3nt: TGTGCCAGCAGTTTATATCAGAACCCCAAAGAGACCCAGTACTTC

d_gene: NA
abundance: few
j_gene: TRBJ2-1
v_gene: TRBV19
CDR3aa: CASSPNRGTFDYNEQFF
CDR3nt: TGTGCCAGTAGTCCAAACCGGGGGACTTTCGATTACAATGAGCAGTTCTTC

d_gene: NA
abundance: many
j_gene: TRBJ1-4
v_gene: TRBV7-2
CDR3aa: CASSLAAATNEKLFF
CDR3nt: TGTGCCAGCAGCTTAGCGGCAGCAACTAATGAAAAACTGTTTTTT

d_gene: NA
abundance: NA
j_gene: TRBJ2-7
v_gene: TRBV7-9
CDR3aa: CASSLSSSLHEQYF
CDR3nt: TGTGCCAGCAGCTTAAGCAGTTCGCTCCACGAGCAGTACTTC

d_gene: NA
abundance: NA
j_gene: TRBJ2-1
v_gene: TRBV7-9
CDR3aa: CASSLVGAADEQFF
CDR3nt: TGTGCCAGCAGCTTGGTAGGAGCGGCGGATGAGCAGTTCTTC

d_gene: TRBD1
abundance: many
j_gene: TRBJ2-2
v_gene: TRBV7-9
CDR3aa: CASSPGTGNTGELFF
CDR3nt: TGTGCCAGCAGCCCTGGGACAGGGAACACCGGGGAGCTGTTTTTT

d_gene: TRBD1
abundance: NA
j_gene: TRBJ2-1
v_gene: TRBV15
CDR3aa: CATSRRQGYNEQFF
CDR3nt: TGTGCCACCAGCAGACGACAGGGCTACAATGAGCAGTTCTTC

d_gene: NA
abundance: NA
j_gene: TRBJ2-1
v_gene: TRBV20-1
CDR3aa: CSAHRGGGPLEQFF
CDR3nt: TGCAGTGCCCATAGAGGGGGAGGGCCCCTTGAGCAGTTCTTC

d_gene: NA
abundance: many
j_gene: TRBJ2-5
v_gene: TRBV7-2
CDR3aa: CASSLTLQETQYF
CDR3nt: TGTGCCAGCAGCTTAACCCTCCAAGAGACCCAGTACTTC

d_gene: NA
abundance: NA
j_gene: TRBJ1-1
v_gene: TRBV6-2/TRBV6-3
CDR3aa: CASSVRYTEAFF
CDR3nt: TGTGCCAGCAGCGTACGATATACTGAAGCTTTCTTT

d_gene: NA
abundance: few
j_gene: TRBJ2-7
v_gene: TRBV10-3
CDR3aa: CATAGPSYEQYF
CDR3nt: TGTGCCACCGCCGGCCCCTCCTACGAGCAGTACTTC

d_gene: NA
abundance: many
j_gene: TRBJ1-2
v_gene: TRBV7-3
CDR3aa: CASSADAGYGYTF
CDR3nt: TGTGCCAGCAGCGCAGACGCAGGATATGGCTACACCTTC

d_gene: NA
abundance: few
j_gene: TRBJ2-3
v_gene: TRBV10-3
CDR3aa: CAISDPRTRDTQYF
CDR3nt: TGTGCCATCAGTGATCCTCGGACGAGAGATACGCAGTATTTT

d_gene: NA
abundance: NA
j_gene: TRBJ2-7
v_gene: TRBV7-9
CDR3aa: CASSSVPVYEQYF
CDR3nt: TGTGCCAGCAGCTCAGTTCCTGTCTACGAGCAGTACTTC

d_gene: TRBD1
abundance: NA
j_gene: TRBJ2-3
v_gene: TRBV28
CDR3aa: CASSSSGTGKSDTQYF
CDR3nt: TGTGCCAGCAGTTCCTCCGGGACAGGGAAATCAGATACGCAGTATTTT

d_gene: NA
abundance: few
j_gene: TRBJ2-3
v_gene: TRBV12-3/TRBV12-4
CDR3aa: CASTQGSGTDTQYF
CDR3nt: TGTGCCAGCACCCAAGGGAGCGGCACAGATACGCAGTATTTT

d_gene: TRBD1
abundance: once
j_gene: TRBJ2-5
v_gene: TRBV4-2
CDR3aa: CASSPRDRETQYF
CDR3nt: TGTGCCAGCAGCCCCCGGGACAGAGAGACCCAGTACTTC

d_gene: NA
abundance: NA
j_gene: TRBJ1-4
v_gene: TRBV7-8
CDR3aa: CASSLQTGGVNEKLFF
CDR3nt: TGTGCCAGCAGCTTACAGACGGGGGGGGTGAATGAAAAACTGTTTTTT

d_gene: TRBD1
abundance: few
j_gene: TRBJ1-5
v_gene: TRBV5-5
CDR3aa: CASSPTGGVGLGNQPQHF
CDR3nt: TGTGCCAGCAGCCCGACAGGGGGCGTTGGGTTGGGCAATCAGCCCCAGCATTTT

d_gene: NA
abundance: many
j_gene: TRBJ1-1
v_gene: TRBV28
CDR3aa: CASSSTGSVGAEAFF
CDR3nt: TGTGCCAGCAGTTCCACTGGGTCAGTCGGAGCTGAAGCTTTCTTT

d_gene: NA
abundance: many
j_gene: TRBJ2-3
v_gene: TRBV20-1
CDR3aa: CSASIREGGTDTQYF
CDR3nt: TGCAGTGCTAGTATCAGGGAAGGTGGCACAGATACGCAGTATTTT

d_gene: NA
abundance: NA
j_gene: TRBJ1-5
v_gene: TRBV15
CDR3aa: CATSGADSYSNQPQHF
CDR3nt: TGTGCCACCAGCGGGGCGGACAGCTATAGCAATCAGCCCCAGCATTTT

d_gene: NA
abundance: few
j_gene: TRBJ2-7
v_gene: TRBV7-6
CDR3aa: CASSFSPGGEQYF
CDR3nt: TGTGCCAGCAGCTTTAGCCCTGGAGGGGAGCAGTACTTC

d_gene: TRBD2
abundance: many
j_gene: TRBJ2-7
v_gene: TRBV20-1
CDR3aa: CRLGTSGRAPYEQYF
CDR3nt: TGCAGATTGGGGACTAGCGGGAGGGCCCCCTACGAGCAGTACTTC

d_gene: NA
abundance: NA
j_gene: TRBJ1-2
v_gene: TRBV28
CDR3aa: CASTWGGGYGYTF
CDR3nt: TGTGCCAGCACCTGGGGGGGCGGCTATGGCTACACCTTC

d_gene: NA
abundance: few
j_gene: TRBJ2-3
v_gene: TRBV15
CDR3aa: CATSRDGRPPAVDTQYF
CDR3nt: TGTGCCACCAGCAGAGATGGGAGACCCCCAGCTGTGGATACGCAGTATTTT

d_gene: NA
abundance: NA
j_gene: TRBJ2-2
v_gene: TRBV28
CDR3aa: CASSLGFSGELFF
CDR3nt: TGTGCCAGCAGTTTAGGGTTCTCCGGGGAGCTGTTTTTT

d_gene: NA
abundance: NA
j_gene: TRBJ2-5
v_gene: TRBV5-6
CDR3aa: CASREGRIETQYF
CDR3nt: TGTGCCAGCAGGGAGGGCAGGATAGAGACCCAGTACTTC

d_gene: NA
abundance: NA
j_gene: TRBJ1-5
v_gene: TRBV7-2
CDR3aa: CASSLRTGDQPQHF
CDR3nt: TGTGCCAGCAGCTTAAGGACTGGCGATCAGCCCCAGCATTTT

d_gene: NA
abundance: few
j_gene: TRBJ1-5
v_gene: TRBV12-3/TRBV12-4
CDR3aa: CASSGQRLEVGNQPQHF
CDR3nt: TGTGCCAGCAGTGGACAGAGATTGGAGGTGGGCAATCAGCCCCAGCATTTT

d_gene: TRBD2
abundance: few
j_gene: TRBJ2-1
v_gene: TRBV9
CDR3aa: CASSPGTSGRVPGEQFF
CDR3nt: TGTGCCAGCAGCCCCGGGACTAGCGGGAGGGTTCCGGGTGAGCAGTTCTTC

d_gene: TRBD2
abundance: many
j_gene: TRBJ2-7
v_gene: TRBV11-2
CDR3aa: CASSPRLAGGPAEQYF
CDR3nt: TGTGCCAGCAGCCCCCGACTAGCGGGAGGGCCAGCCGAGCAGTACTTC

d_gene: TRBD1
abundance: many
j_gene: TRBJ2-1
v_gene: TRBV7-9
CDR3aa: CASSPKTGDSDNEQFF
CDR3nt: TGTGCCAGCAGCCCAAAAACAGGGGATTCGGACAATGAGCAGTTCTTC

d_gene: TRBD2
abundance: NA
j_gene: TRBJ2-3
v_gene: TRBV28
CDR3aa: CASSTSGRDTQYF
CDR3nt: TGTGCCAGCAGCACTAGCGGGAGGGATACGCAGTATTTT

d_gene: TRBD1
abundance: few
j_gene: TRBJ2-5
v_gene: TRBV24-1
CDR3aa: CATSDLDGQGVIRETQYF
CDR3nt: TGTGCCACCAGTGATTTGGACGGCCAGGGGGTGATTCGAGAGACCCAGTACTTC

d_gene: TRBD2
abundance: many
j_gene: TRBJ2-1
v_gene: TRBV11-3
CDR3aa: CASSLGLAGARENEQFF
CDR3nt: TGTGCCAGCAGCTTAGGACTAGCGGGAGCTCGTGAGAATGAGCAGTTCTTC

d_gene: NA
abundance: many
j_gene: TRBJ1-2
v_gene: TRBV6-1
CDR3aa: CASRAGSLHGYTF
CDR3nt: TGTGCCAGCAGGGCCGGGAGCCTCCATGGCTACACCTTC

d_gene: NA
abundance: NA
j_gene: TRBJ2-1
v_gene: TRBV20-1
CDR3aa: CSTAYNEQFF
CDR3nt: TGCAGTACGGCCTACAATGAGCAGTTCTTC

d_gene: TRBD1
abundance: NA
j_gene: TRBJ2-1
v_gene: TRBV5-6
CDR3aa: CASSSRTGTGFAREQFF
CDR3nt: TGTGCCAGCAGCTCGAGAACCGGGACAGGATTTGCCAGGGAGCAGTTCTTC

d_gene: TRBD1
abundance: many
j_gene: TRBJ1-1
v_gene: TRBV7-2
CDR3aa: CASSHSPGTGVRDTEAFF
CDR3nt: TGTGCCAGCAGCCACAGTCCCGGGACAGGGGTGAGGGACACTGAAGCTTTCTTT

d_gene: NA
abundance: many
j_gene: TRBJ1-5
v_gene: TRBV7-9
CDR3aa: CASRRDSNQPQHF
CDR3nt: TGTGCCAGCAGACGGGATAGCAATCAGCCCCAGCATTTT

d_gene: NA
abundance: NA
j_gene: TRBJ1-1
v_gene: TRBV7-6
CDR3aa: CASSLYDGNTEAFF
CDR3nt: TGTGCCAGCAGCTTATATGACGGGAACACTGAAGCTTTCTTT

d_gene: NA
abundance: NA
j_gene: TRBJ2-1
v_gene: TRBV18
CDR3aa: CASSLRRAEANEQFF
CDR3nt: TGTGCCAGCTCTCTCCGGAGGGCCGAGGCCAATGAGCAGTTCTTC

d_gene: NA
abundance: few
j_gene: TRBJ1-1
v_gene: TRBV28
CDR3aa: CASSLNRRNTEAFF
CDR3nt: TGTGCCAGCAGTTTGAACAGGCGGAACACTGAAGCTTTCTTT

d_gene: TRBD2
abundance: many
j_gene: TRBJ2-3
v_gene: TRBV20-1
CDR3aa: CSAAFGLAGRADTQYF
CDR3nt: TGCAGTGCTGCTTTCGGACTAGCGGGAAGGGCAGATACGCAGTATTTT

d_gene: NA
abundance: few
j_gene: TRBJ2-1
v_gene: TRBV30
CDR3aa: CACPGSISYNEQFF
CDR3nt: TGTGCCTGCCCCGGGAGTATCTCCTACAATGAGCAGTTCTTC

d_gene: TRBD1
abundance: NA
j_gene: TRBJ2-1
v_gene: TRBV11-3
CDR3aa: CASSSPRTGPNEQFF
CDR3nt: TGTGCCAGCAGCTCCCCTAGGACAGGGCCTAATGAGCAGTTCTTC

d_gene: TRBD2
abundance: NA
j_gene: TRBJ2-7
v_gene: TRBV23-1
CDR3aa: CASSRLAGVLYEQYF
CDR3nt: TGCGCCAGCAGTCGACTAGCGGGAGTCCTCTACGAGCAGTACTTC

d_gene: NA
abundance: few
j_gene: TRBJ1-1
v_gene: TRBV19
CDR3aa: CASSRGIAVNTEAFF
CDR3nt: TGTGCCAGTAGTCGGGGAATTGCTGTGAACACTGAAGCTTTCTTT

d_gene: TRBD1
abundance: many
j_gene: TRBJ1-2
v_gene: TRBV25-1
CDR3aa: CASSVLDREKDYGYTF
CDR3nt: TGTGCCAGCAGTGTCTTAGACAGGGAGAAGGACTATGGCTACACCTTC

d_gene: NA
abundance: few
j_gene: TRBJ1-5
v_gene: TRBV7-2
CDR3aa: CASSLGKGPQHF
CDR3nt: TGTGCCAGCAGCTTAGGAAAAGGGCCCCAGCATTTT